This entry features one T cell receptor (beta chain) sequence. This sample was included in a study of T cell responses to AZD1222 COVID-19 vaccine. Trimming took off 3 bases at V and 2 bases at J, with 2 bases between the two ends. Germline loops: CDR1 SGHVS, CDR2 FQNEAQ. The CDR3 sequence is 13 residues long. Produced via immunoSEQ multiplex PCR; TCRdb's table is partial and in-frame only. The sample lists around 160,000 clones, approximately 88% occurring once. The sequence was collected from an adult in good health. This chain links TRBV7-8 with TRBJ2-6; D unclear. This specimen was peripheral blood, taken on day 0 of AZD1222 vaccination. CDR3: CASSLTGANVLTF. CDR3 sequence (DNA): TGTGCCAGCAGCTTGACTGGGGCCAACGTCCTGACTTTC.